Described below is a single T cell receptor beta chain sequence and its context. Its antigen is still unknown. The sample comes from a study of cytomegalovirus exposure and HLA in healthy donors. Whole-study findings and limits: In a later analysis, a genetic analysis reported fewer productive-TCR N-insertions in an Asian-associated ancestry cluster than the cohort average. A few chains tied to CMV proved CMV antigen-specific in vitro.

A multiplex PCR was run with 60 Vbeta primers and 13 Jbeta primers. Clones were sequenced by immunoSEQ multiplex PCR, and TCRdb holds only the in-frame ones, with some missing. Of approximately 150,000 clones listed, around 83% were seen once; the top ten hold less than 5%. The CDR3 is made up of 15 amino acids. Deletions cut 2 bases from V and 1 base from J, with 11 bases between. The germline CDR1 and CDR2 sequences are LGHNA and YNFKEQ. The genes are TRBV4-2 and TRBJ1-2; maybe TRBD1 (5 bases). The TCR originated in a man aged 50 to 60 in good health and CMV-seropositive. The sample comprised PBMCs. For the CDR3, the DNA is TGTGCCAGCAGCCAATTCGGACACAATAACTATGGCTACACCTTC. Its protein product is CASSQFGHNNYGYTF.